This T cell receptor (beta chain) was captured by sequencing in a study of T cells in Graves' hyperthyroidism and ophthalmopathy. General study findings and limits: Expanded thyroid clonotypes (above 0.001) were mostly also found in blood.

This clonotype came up many times. Antigen specificity is unknown. Germline CDR1 SEHNR, CDR2 FQNEAQ (reference sequence). This CDR3 is built from 15 residues. Between the trimmed V and J ends, which lost 5 bases and 4 bases, there was a span of 18 bases. TCR beta CDR3 regions were amplified from RNA transcripts. The HTBI set primed first-round TCR CDR3 RT-PCR. Via MiXCR, TCRdb re-called the multiplex PCR reads, giving one row per CDR3 protein. The sample includes 300,000 or so distinct CDR3 sequences, 15% to 20% of them seen just once. V is TRBV7-9 and J is TRBJ2-7; possible D gene TRBD2, 7 bases. The clonotype was recovered from a woman aged 60-70 years with Graves' ophthalmopathy. Sequencing input: blood. CDR3 protein: CASSGGGGASYEQYF. As DNA, the CDR3 is TGTGCCAGCAGCGGGGGCGGGGGCGCATCATACGAGCAGTACTTC.